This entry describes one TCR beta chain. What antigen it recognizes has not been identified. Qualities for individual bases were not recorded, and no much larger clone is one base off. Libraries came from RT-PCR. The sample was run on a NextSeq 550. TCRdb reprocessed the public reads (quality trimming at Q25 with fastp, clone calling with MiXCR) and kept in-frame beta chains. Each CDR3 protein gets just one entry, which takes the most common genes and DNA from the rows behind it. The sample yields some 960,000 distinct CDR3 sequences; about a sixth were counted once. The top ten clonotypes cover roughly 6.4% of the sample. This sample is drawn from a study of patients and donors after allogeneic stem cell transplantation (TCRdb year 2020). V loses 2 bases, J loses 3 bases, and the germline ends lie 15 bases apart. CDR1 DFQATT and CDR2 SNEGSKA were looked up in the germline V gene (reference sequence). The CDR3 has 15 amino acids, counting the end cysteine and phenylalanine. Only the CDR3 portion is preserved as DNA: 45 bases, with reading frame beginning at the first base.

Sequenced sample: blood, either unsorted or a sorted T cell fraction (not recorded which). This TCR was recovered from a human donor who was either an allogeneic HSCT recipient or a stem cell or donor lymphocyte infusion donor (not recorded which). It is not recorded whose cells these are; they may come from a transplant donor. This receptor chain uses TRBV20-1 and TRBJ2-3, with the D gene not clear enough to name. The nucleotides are TGCAGTGCTAGATTCGGGTCAACCGAAACAGATACGCAGTATTTT. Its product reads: CSARFGSTETDTQYF.